One T cell receptor (beta chain) is described in this entry. The antigen is unknown. This entry comes from a study of cytomegalovirus exposure and HLA in healthy donors. Looking at the study overall: Most genotyped donors, around 86% of about 400, had Caucasian-associated genetic ancestry.

Trimming removed 4 bases from V and 10 bases from J; junction bases left unmatched: 15. The germline V gene has CDR1 SGHRS and CDR2 YFSETQ. The CDR3 length is 17 residues. The study ran its PCR with 60 Vbeta and 13 Jbeta primers. The table came from immunoSEQ multiplex PCR; TCRdb's copy has only in-frame clones and leaves some out. The table gives around 44,000 clones; the top ten clones make up about 6% of it. Notes on the study in general: An analysis was carried out later, and it reportedly showed fewer N-insertions in an Asian-associated ancestry cluster than the 666-donor mean.

This TCR was recovered from a male donor in good health and CMV-seropositive. The sample consisted of PBMCs. The V call is TRBV5-1, the J call TRBJ2-1, with 12 bases that match TRBD2. In DNA form, the CDR3 reads TGCGCCAGCAGCCCATCTACTAGCGGGGGGCCCTACTGGGAGCAGTTCTTC. Protein: CASSPSTSGGPYWEQFF.